This T cell receptor beta chain was sequenced during a study of blood T cell repertoires in COVID-19. TCRdb's table, derived via immunoSEQ multiplex PCR, lists solely in-frame clones and lacks some. This table holds 130,000 to 150,000 clones, approximately 80% found once. The V gene's germline CDR1 is MNHEY and CDR2 SMNVEV (reference sequence). CDR3 length: 15 amino acids. V lost 5 bases and J lost 3, with 15 bases in between. This receptor was identified in a woman aged 55 to 70 with acute or convalescent COVID-19. The J gene is TRBJ2-3, the V gene TRBV27, with D perhaps matching TRBD1 (6 bases). Sequenced input: peripheral blood. Here the CDR3 reads CASSPTGWMTDTQYF. The CDR3 DNA is TGTGCCAGCAGTCCTACAGGGTGGATGACAGATACGCAGTATTTT.